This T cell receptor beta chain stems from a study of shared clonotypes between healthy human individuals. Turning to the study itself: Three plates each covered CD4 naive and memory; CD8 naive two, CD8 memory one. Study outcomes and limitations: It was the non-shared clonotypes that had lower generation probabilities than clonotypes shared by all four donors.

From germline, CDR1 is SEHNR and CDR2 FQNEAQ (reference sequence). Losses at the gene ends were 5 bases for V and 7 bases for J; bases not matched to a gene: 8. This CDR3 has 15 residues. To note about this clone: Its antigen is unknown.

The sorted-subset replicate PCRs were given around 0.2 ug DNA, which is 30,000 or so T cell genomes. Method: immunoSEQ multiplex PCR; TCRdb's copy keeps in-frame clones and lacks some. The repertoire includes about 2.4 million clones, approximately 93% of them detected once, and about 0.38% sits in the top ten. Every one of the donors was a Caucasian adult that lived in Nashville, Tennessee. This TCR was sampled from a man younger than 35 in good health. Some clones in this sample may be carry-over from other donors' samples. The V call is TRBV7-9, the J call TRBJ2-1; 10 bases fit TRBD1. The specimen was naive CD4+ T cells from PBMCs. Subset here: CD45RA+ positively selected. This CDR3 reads CASSQQGQGTNEQFF. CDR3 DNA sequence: TGTGCCAGCAGCCAGCAGGGACAGGGGACGAATGAGCAGTTCTTC.